Shown below are 2 T cell receptor beta chains from a single sample sequenced in a study of T cell responses to AZD1222 COVID-19 vaccine. Method: immunoSEQ multiplex PCR; TCRdb's copy keeps in-frame clones and lacks some. The repertoire holds approximately 100,000 clones, with around nine tenths as singletons. This sample comprised peripheral blood, obtained 28 days after the second AZD1222 dose. The receptors were gathered from an adult who received the AZD1222 COVID-19 vaccine.

The rearrangement uses TRBV7-2 and TRBJ2-5; TRBD2 matches 7 bases. Germline V gives CDR1 SGHTA, CDR2 FQGNSA. The CDR3 runs to 15 residues. V lost 2 bases, J lost 4 bases, and 7 bases stayed unmatched. The CDR3 loop reads CASSLIGRFGETQYF. The CDR3 DNA is TGTGCCAGCAGCTTAATCGGGAGGTTTGGAGAGACCCAGTACTTC.

In its sample, this clone was seen once. This sequence joins TRBV28 and TRBJ2-1; TRBD1 agrees at 9 bases. Germline CDR1 is MDHEN and CDR2 is SYDVKM. The CDR3 length is 17 residues. With 4 bases clipped from V and 9 bases from J, the junction kept 16 bases outside the gene matches. CDR3 nucleotide sequence: TGTGCCAGCAGTTCCTGCTTCCGGGACAGGGTTTATTGTGAGCAGTTCTTC. Protein: CASSSCFRDRVYCEQFF.